The TCR beta chain under discussion was sequenced for a study of beta chain features in type 1 diabetes. V was pared by 3 bases and J by 0 bases, with 9 bases between. CDR3 length equals 15 residues. From germline, CDR1 is LNHNV and CDR2 YYDKDF (reference sequence). There was one heparinised blood draw per donor, averaging approximately 120 mL. Study results and caveats: Within the patient group, naive, central memory and Treg TCRB repertoires appeared more similar to each other than within healthy donors. Significant though moderate, a shortening of TCRB CDR3s appeared in all four CD4+ subsets of Type 1 diabetes patients.

About this clone: What it binds is not known.

The entirety of the isolated RNA underwent reverse transcription, so expressed TCRB transcripts were sequenced. Repertoires were generated with immunoSEQ multiplex PCR, while TCRdb's copy carries only in-frame clones and drops some. Here the sample spans a few hundred thousand clones, 11% being singletons. The gene calls are TRBV15 and TRBJ1-3; perhaps TRBD1 as D (5 bases). Sequencing was performed on naive CD4+ T cells from blood. This receptor was obtained from a young man with type 1 diabetes. The CDR3 DNA follows: TGTGCCACCAGCAGGGGGGGAACCTCTGGAAACACCATATATTTT. This translates into CATSRGGTSGNTIYF.